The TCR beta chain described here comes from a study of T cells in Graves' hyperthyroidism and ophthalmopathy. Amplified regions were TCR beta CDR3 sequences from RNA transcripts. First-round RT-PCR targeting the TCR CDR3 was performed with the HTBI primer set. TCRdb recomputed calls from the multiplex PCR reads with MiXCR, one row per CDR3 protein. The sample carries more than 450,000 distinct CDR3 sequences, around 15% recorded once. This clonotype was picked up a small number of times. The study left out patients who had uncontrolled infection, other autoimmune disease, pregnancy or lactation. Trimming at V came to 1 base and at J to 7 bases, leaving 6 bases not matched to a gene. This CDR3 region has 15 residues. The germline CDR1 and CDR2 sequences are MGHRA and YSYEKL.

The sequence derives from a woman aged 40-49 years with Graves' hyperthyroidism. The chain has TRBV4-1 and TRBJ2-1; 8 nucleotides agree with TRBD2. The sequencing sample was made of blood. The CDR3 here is CASSQGGTRFNEQFF. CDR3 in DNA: TGCGCCAGCAGCCAAGGGGGGACTAGGTTTAATGAGCAGTTCTTC.